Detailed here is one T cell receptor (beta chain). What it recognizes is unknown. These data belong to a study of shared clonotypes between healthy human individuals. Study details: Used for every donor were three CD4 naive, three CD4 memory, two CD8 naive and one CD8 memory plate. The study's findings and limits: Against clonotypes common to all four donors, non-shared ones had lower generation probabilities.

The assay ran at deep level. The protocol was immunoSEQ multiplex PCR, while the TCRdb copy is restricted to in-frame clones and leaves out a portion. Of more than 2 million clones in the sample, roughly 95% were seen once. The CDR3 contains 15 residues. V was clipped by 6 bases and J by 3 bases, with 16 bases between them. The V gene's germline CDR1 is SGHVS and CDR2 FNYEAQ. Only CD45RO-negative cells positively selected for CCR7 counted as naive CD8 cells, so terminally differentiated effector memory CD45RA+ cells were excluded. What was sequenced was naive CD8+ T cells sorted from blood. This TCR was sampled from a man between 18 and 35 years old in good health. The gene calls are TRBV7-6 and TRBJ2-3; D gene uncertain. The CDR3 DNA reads TGTGCCAGCAGAGCCCTGGCGGTACCTACAGATACGCAGTATTTT. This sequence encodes CASRALAVPTDTQYF.